These 26 T cell receptor beta chains came from one sample sequenced in a study of spatial heterogeneity in lung cancer (dated 2019 in TCRdb). Per the publication, the time point label means: sample taken at primary tumor resection. To prepare the library, 5' RACE was applied. Data came from a NextSeq 500. Using fastp trimming at Q25 and MiXCR clonotype assembly, TCRdb reanalyzed the public sequencing data and kept in-frame beta chains. Each CDR3 protein appears once, grouped with its most common genes and DNA. This sample has tens of thousands of distinct CDR3 sequences in its table, and approximately 5% of those were observed once. The ten most abundant clones make up over 8.5% of the sample. The sequences come from PBMCs, collected at surgery. The receptors here all came from a male donor with early-stage non-small cell lung cancer.

This clonotype was detected many times. V is TRBV20-1 and J is TRBJ2-3, with TRBD2 identical over 12 bases. CDR1 and CDR2 from the germline V gene are DFQATT and SNEGSKA (reference sequence). This CDR3 contains 15 residues. J gave up 2 bases and V 6 bases, and 6 bases lay outside the gene matches. CDR3 amino acids: CSATLAGGPTDTQYF. The CDR3 nucleotides read TGCAGTGCCACTCTAGCGGGAGGGCCCACAGATACGCAGTATTTT.

The table lists this clonotype with a few counts. The gene calls are TRBV7-2 and TRBJ2-7, with D unclear. Germline lookup yields CDR1 SGHTA and CDR2 FQGNSA. Between the trimmed V and J ends, which lost 1 base and 0 bases, there was a span of 7 bases. The CDR3 spans 14 residues. Here the CDR3 DNA reads TGTGCCAGCAGCTTAGATCAGAGCTCCTACGAGCAGTACTTC. Residues: CASSLDQSSYEQYF.

This clonotype was seen many times. The rearrangement joins TRBV7-2 to TRBJ2-5; unclear D gene. CDR1 SGHTA and CDR2 FQGNSA come from the germline V gene. This CDR3 region has 14 residues. The V end lost 1 base, the J end lost 2 bases, and 8 bases lay between the germline ends. The CDR3 nucleotides read TGTGCCAGCAGCTTAGATCCGGTTCAAGAGACCCAGTACTTC. This codes for CASSLDPVQETQYF.

The chain joins TRBV7-9 to TRBJ1-3, with TRBD1 as a possible D gene (6 bases). V was trimmed by 3 bases and J by 2 bases, leaving 8 bases between them. Looked up from germline, CDR1 is SEHNR and CDR2 is FQNEAQ (reference sequence). The CDR3 extends over 14 amino acids. The CDR3 spells CASSFEGAGNTIYF. The CDR3 region has the DNA TGTGCCAGCAGCTTTGAGGGGGCTGGAAACACCATATATTTT.

This clonotype was seen more than once but under ten times. The CDR3 protein is CASRNTGELFF. The CDR3, as DNA: TGTGCCAGCAGGAACACCGGGGAGCTGTTTTTT. J is TRBJ2-2 and V is TRBV28; D remains unclear. V lost 6 bases and J 1 base, leaving 0 bases between the germline ends. CDR3 length: 11 amino acids. The germline CDR1 and CDR2 sequences are MDHEN and SYDVKM.

This clonotype was detected ten times or more. The CDR3 sequence: CASSFGGIDDSPLHF. Here the CDR3 DNA reads TGCGCCAGCAGCTTCGGGGGAATTGACGATTCACCCCTCCACTTT. The rearrangement uses TRBV5-1 and TRBJ1-6; a possible D gene is TRBD1 (5 bases). The ends were cut back, 2 bases at V and 8 bases at J, with 14 bases in the middle. The CDR3 sequence is 15 residues long. From germline, CDR1 is SGHRS and CDR2 YFSETQ.

The sample holds many counts of this clonotype. The chain links TRBV6-1 to TRBJ2-1; 7 nucleotides align to TRBD2. Germline CDR1 MNHNS, CDR2 SASEGT. The CDR3 extends over 13 amino acids. The V segment lost 8 bases and the J segment 10 bases; nucleotides outside the gene matches: 11. The CDR3 loop is CASSREARWEQFF. DNA for the CDR3: TGTGCCAGCTCACGGGAGGCGCGTTGGGAGCAGTTCTTC.

At least ten counts were recorded for this clonotype. The CDR3 nucleotides read TGTGCCAGCAGCCTCCGACAGGGCAACACTGAAGCTTTCTTT. It is translated as CASSLRQGNTEAFF. The chain carries TRBV3-1 and TRBJ1-1, with 7 bases that match TRBD1. V lost 4 bases, J lost 2 bases, and 4 bases stayed unmatched. CDR3 length: 14 residues. Germline values: CDR1 LGHDT, CDR2 YNNKEL (reference sequence).

On this clonotype itself: Compared with germline, one end of the junction differs, possibly owing to a read error. The rearrangement uses TRBV27 and TRBJ2-3; 12 bases align to TRBD2. Germline V lookup: CDR1 MNHEY, CDR2 SMNVEV (reference sequence). The length of the CDR3 is 15 residues. The CDR3 coding sequence is TGTACCAGCAGTTCTCGACTAGCGGGAGCAGATACGCAGTATTTT. Protein product: CTSSSRLAGADTQYF.

This clonotype has at least ten counts. The CDR3 nucleotides are TGTGCCAGCAAATCCGGCGGATCGGACAGCACTGAAGCTTTCTTT. This codes for CASKSGGSDSTEAFF. This chain uses TRBV6-2 or TRBV6-3 with TRBJ1-1; D possibly corresponds to TRBD1 (6 bases). With 7 bases removed from V and 4 bases from J, the gap between germline ends came to 19 bases. The CDR3 covers 15 residues. Germline values: CDR1 MNHEY, CDR2 SVGEGT.

This clonotype was detected many times. V is TRBV7-6 and J is TRBJ2-1; D is unclear. The germline gives CDR1 SGHVS, CDR2 FNYEAQ. The CDR3 spans 13 residues. The V gene lost 0 bases and the J gene lost 4 bases, with 4 bases spanning the gap. In nucleotides, the CDR3 is TGTGCCAGCAGCTTAGCGCCTTACAATGAGCAGTTCTTC. This translates into CASSLAPYNEQFF.

In this sample, this clonotype turned up many times. The chain employs TRBV5-1 and TRBJ2-7, with D unresolved. The germline V gene has CDR1 SGHRS and CDR2 YFSETQ. CDR3 length: 13 amino acids. The V gene lost 0 bases and the J gene lost 3 bases, with 7 bases spanning the gap. The DNA of the CDR3 is TGCGCCAGCAGCTTGGAGACATTCTACGAGCAGTACTTC. Protein: CASSLETFYEQYF. The full variable domain, its missing parts supplied by reference TRBV5-1 and TRBJ2-7, is KAGVTQTPRYLIKTRGQQVTLSCSPISGHRSVSWYQQTPGQGLQFLFEYFSETQRNKGNFPGRFSGRQFSNSRSEMNVSTLELGDSALYLCASSLETFYEQYFGPGTRLTVT.

This clonotype was recorded many times. V usage is TRBV15 and J usage is TRBJ2-1; possible D gene TRBD2, 6 bases. There are 15 residues in the CDR3. Germline V CDR1 and CDR2: LNHNV, YYDKDF (reference sequence). Trimming took 0 bases from V and 6 from J, leaving 12 bases between them. CDR3 region: CATSRDTRGGNEQFF. CDR3 nucleotide sequence: TGTGCCACCAGCAGAGATACGAGGGGAGGCAATGAGCAGTTCTTC.

This clonotype has a count of ten or more. The chain carries TRBV5-5 and TRBJ1-2; tentatively, D is TRBD1 (6 bases). This CDR3 is built from 16 residues. Germline assignment: CDR1 SGHKS and CDR2 YYEKEE (reference sequence). Trimming removed 0 bases at V and 4 bases at J, with 16 bases between. The CDR3 reads CASSLAGAGDSYGYTF. The CDR3 coding sequence is TGTGCCAGCAGCTTGGCTGGGGCAGGGGATTCCTATGGCTACACCTTC.

This clonotype was counted at least ten times. The rearrangement joins TRBV19 to TRBJ2-5; tentatively, D is TRBD2 (6 bases). This CDR3 region has 16 residues. The germline V and J ends were trimmed by 3 bases and 0 bases, with 14 bases remaining between them. Germline V gene data show CDR1 as LNHDA and CDR2 as SQIVND (reference sequence). The CDR3: CASSMYPGAHQETQYF. In DNA, the CDR3 is TGTGCCAGTAGTATGTATCCGGGAGCGCACCAAGAGACCCAGTACTTC.

In this sample, this clonotype turned up many times. The J gene is TRBJ2-5, the V gene TRBV21-1; TRBD1, the table's D call, lacks a check against the DNA. TRBV21-1 is an annotated pseudogene. The CDR3 is made up of 14 amino acids. The CDR3 sequence is CASSPRDGQETQYF. In DNA, the CDR3 is TGTGCCAGCAGCCCACGGGACGGCCAAGAGACCCAGTACTTC.

This clonotype was observed many times. The chain combines TRBV3-1 with TRBJ1-1, with D possibly being TRBD1 (6 bases). Germline CDR1 is LGHDT and CDR2 is YNNKEL (reference sequence). This CDR3 spans 15 amino acids. Trimming took off 4 bases at V and 1 base at J, with 13 bases between the two ends. The CDR3 nucleotides read TGTGCCAGCAGCCCACGAGGGACACAGAACACTGAAGCTTTCTTT. The encoded protein is CASSPRGTQNTEAFF.

This clonotype has ten or more counts. The rearrangement links TRBV7-2 to TRBJ2-5; 7 bases fit TRBD2. The CDR3 totals 14 residues. Germline V gene data show CDR1 as SGHTA and CDR2 as FQGNSA. V was pared by 5 bases and J by 5 bases, with 8 bases of the junction left unmatched. The CDR3 nucleotides read TGTGCCAGCAGCCCTCAGGGTAGCGGGGAGACCCAGTACTTC. It is translated as CASSPQGSGETQYF.

This clonotype appeared many times. CDR3: CSARDGPRDNEQFF. As DNA, the CDR3 is TGCAGTGCTAGAGATGGTCCTCGGGACAATGAGCAGTTCTTC. This chain uses TRBV20-1 with TRBJ2-1; D call uncertain. CDR3 length equals 14 residues. Germline loops: CDR1 DFQATT, CDR2 SNEGSKA (reference sequence). The V gene lost 0 bases and the J gene lost 5 bases, with 11 bases spanning the gap.

This clonotype was picked up a small number of times. The genes are TRBV12-2 and TRBJ2-5; whether TRBD2, the table's D call, matches the DNA was not checked. TRBV12-2 represents a pseudogene. CDR3 length: 14 residues. CDR3 DNA sequence: TGTGCAAGTCGCCGCTATTACAAACAAGAGACCCAGTACTTC. This codes for CASRRYYKQETQYF.

Ten or more counts support this clonotype. The CDR3 reads CASSGSWGYNSPLHF. CDR3 in DNA: TGTGCCAGCTCGGGGTCGTGGGGGTATAATTCACCCCTCCACTTT. The chain joins TRBV12-3 or TRBV12-4 to TRBJ1-6, with D possibly being TRBD1 (5 bases). CDR3 length: 15 residues. V gave up 8 bases and J gave up 4 bases, with 15 bases separating them.

The table lists this clonotype with many counts. The CDR3 DNA follows: TGCGCCAGCAGCCATGTGGACGAGTACCTTAACTATGGCTACACCTTC. Translating gives CASSHVDEYLNYGYTF. J is TRBJ1-2 and V is TRBV4-1; unclear D gene. This CDR3 contains 16 residues. V was clipped by 3 bases and J by 1 base, with 15 bases between them. Germline lookup yields CDR1 MGHRA and CDR2 YSYEKL.

This clonotype occurred many times. The chain is built from TRBV3-1 and TRBJ1-2; D call uncertain. Germline loops: CDR1 LGHDT, CDR2 YNNKEL (reference sequence). V was cut by 6 bases and J by 3 bases, with 11 bases left in between. This CDR3 comprises 13 residues. Here the CDR3 DNA reads TGTGCCAGCAGACGAACAGAGGACTATGGCTACACCTTC. It yields the protein CASRRTEDYGYTF.

This clonotype was seen many times. The chain is built from TRBV27 and TRBJ2-1, with D perhaps TRBD2 (5 bases). This CDR3 has 13 amino acids. Germline V gene data show CDR1 as MNHEY and CDR2 as SMNVEV (reference sequence). V dropped 2 bases and J dropped 6 bases, with 8 bases sitting between them. The chain's CDR3 is CASSLRTLNEQFF. CDR3 DNA sequence: TGTGCCAGCAGTTTAAGGACTCTCAATGAGCAGTTCTTC.

This clonotype has a count of ten or more. The chain joins TRBV28 to TRBJ2-5; D unclear. Trimming took off 1 base at V and 6 bases at J, with 6 bases between the two ends. The CDR3 totals 12 residues. The germline V gene encodes CDR1 MDHEN and CDR2 SYDVKM. This CDR3 is CASSLSPQTQYF. The CDR3 coding sequence is TGTGCCAGCAGTTTATCTCCGCAGACCCAGTACTTC.

This clonotype was seen more than once but under ten times. The chain joins TRBV7-2 to TRBJ2-2, with 8 bases identical to TRBD2. The germline CDR1 and CDR2 sequences are SGHTA and FQGNSA. V gave up 6 bases and J gave up 3 bases; unmatched junction bases: 3. The CDR3 runs to 14 residues. The CDR3 region is CASRGLGHTGELFF. The CDR3 nucleotides read TGTGCCAGCAGGGGACTAGGGCACACCGGGGAGCTGTTTTTT.